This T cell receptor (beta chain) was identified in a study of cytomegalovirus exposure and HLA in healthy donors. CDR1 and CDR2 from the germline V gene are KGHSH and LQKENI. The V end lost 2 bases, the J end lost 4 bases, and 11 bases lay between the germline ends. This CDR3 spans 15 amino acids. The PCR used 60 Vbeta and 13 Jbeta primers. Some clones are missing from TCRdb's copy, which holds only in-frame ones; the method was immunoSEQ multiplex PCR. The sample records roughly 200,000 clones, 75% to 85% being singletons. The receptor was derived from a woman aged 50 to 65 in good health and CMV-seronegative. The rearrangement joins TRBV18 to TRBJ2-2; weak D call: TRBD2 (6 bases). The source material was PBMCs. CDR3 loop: CASSPGTGITGELFF. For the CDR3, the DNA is TGTGCCAGCTCACCAGGGACTGGAATCACCGGGGAGCTGTTTTTT. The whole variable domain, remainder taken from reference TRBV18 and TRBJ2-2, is NAGVMQNPRHLVRRRGQEARLRCSPMKGHSHVYWYRQLPEEGLKFMVYLQKENIIDESGMPKERFSAEFPKEGPSILRIQQVVRGDSAAYFCASSPGTGITGELFFGEGSRLTVL.